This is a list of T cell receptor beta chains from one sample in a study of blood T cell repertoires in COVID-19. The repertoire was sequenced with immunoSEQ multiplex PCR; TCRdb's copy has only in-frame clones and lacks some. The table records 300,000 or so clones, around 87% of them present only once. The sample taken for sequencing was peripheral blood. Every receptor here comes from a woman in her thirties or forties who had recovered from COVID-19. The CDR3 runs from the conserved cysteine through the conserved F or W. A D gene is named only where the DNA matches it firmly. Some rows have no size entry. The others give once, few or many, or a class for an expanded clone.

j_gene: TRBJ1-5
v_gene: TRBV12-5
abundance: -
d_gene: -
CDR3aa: CASGLPWRSMSNQPQHF
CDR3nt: TGTGCTAGTGGTTTGCCATGGAGGTCGATGAGCAATCAGCCCCAGCATTTT

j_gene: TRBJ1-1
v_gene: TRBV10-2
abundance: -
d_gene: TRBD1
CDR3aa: CASSSDRGLAGTEAFF
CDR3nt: TGCGCCAGCAGTAGCGACAGGGGGTTAGCGGGCACTGAAGCTTTCTTT

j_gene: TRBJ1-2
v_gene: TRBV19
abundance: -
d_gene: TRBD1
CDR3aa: CASSAHRGLVYGYTF
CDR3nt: TGTGCCAGTAGTGCGCACAGGGGGCTGGTCTATGGCTACACCTTC

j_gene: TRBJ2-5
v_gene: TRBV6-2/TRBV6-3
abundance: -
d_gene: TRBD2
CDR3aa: CASSNRTSGGEKETQYF
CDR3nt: TGTGCCAGCAGCAATCGGACTAGCGGGGGGGAAAAAGAGACCCAGTACTTC

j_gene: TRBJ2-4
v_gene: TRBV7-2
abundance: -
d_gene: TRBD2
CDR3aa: CASSASGGHSKNIQYF
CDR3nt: TGTGCCAGCAGCGCCAGCGGGGGGCACTCCAAAAACATTCAGTACTTC

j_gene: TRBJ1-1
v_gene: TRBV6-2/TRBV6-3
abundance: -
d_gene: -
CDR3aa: CASSYAGSEAFF
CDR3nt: TGTGCCAGCAGTTACGCGGGTTCCGAAGCTTTCTTT

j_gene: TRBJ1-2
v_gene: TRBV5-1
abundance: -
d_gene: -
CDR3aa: CASSLDSASYGYTF
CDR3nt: TGCGCCAGCAGCTTGGACTCCGCGAGCTATGGCTACACCTTC

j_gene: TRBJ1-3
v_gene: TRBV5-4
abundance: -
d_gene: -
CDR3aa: CASSLGGGATGNTIYF
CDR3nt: TGTGCCAGCAGCTTGGGTGGCGGGGCTACTGGAAACACCATATATTTT

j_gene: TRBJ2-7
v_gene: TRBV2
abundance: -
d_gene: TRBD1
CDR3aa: CASSFLGDRDDEQYF
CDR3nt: TGTGCCAGCAGTTTTTTGGGGGACAGGGACGACGAGCAGTACTTC

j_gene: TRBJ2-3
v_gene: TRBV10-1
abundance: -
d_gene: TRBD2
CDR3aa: CASSREGFTDTQYF
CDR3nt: TGCGCCAGCAGCCGGGAGGGGTTCACAGATACGCAGTATTTT

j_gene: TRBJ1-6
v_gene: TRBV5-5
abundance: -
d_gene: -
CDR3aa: CASSSQNHSPLHF
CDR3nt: TGTGCCAGCAGCTCCCAGAACCATTCACCCCTCCACTTT

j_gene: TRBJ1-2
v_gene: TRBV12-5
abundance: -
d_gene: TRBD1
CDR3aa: CASGLDKDRGNYGYTF
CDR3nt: TGTGCTAGTGGTTTGGATAAGGACAGGGGAAACTATGGCTACACCTTC

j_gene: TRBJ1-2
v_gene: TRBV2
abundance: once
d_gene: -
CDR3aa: CASKTGSNYGYTF
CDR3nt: TGTGCCAGCAAGACAGGTTCTAACTATGGCTACACCTTC

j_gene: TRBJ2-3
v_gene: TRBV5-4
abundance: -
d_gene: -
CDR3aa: CASSLDLVDTQYF
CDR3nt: TGTGCCAGCAGCTTGGATCTCGTAGATACGCAGTATTTT

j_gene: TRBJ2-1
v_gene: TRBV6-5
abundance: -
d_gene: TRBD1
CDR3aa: CASRGTGKDEQFF
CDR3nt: TGTGCCAGCAGGGGGACAGGGAAGGATGAGCAGTTCTTC

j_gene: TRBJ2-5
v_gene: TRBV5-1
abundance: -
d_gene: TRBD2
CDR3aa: CASSLVTSGQETQYF
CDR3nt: TGCGCCAGCAGCTTGGTTACTAGCGGACAAGAGACCCAGTACTTC

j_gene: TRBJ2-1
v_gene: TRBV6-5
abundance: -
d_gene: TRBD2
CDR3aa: CASSNSGGARREQFF
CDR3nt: TGTGCCAGCAGTAATAGCGGGGGGGCCCGCCGTGAGCAGTTCTTC

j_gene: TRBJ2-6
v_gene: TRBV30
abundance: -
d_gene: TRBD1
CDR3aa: CVTEGTGVLTGANVLTF
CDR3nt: TGTGTCACAGAGGGGACAGGGGTTTTAACTGGGGCCAACGTCCTGACTTTC

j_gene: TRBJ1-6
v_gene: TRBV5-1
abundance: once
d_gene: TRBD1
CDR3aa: CASTSDRGVSPLHF
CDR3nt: TGCGCCAGCACCTCCGACAGGGGGGTGTCACCCCTCCACTTT

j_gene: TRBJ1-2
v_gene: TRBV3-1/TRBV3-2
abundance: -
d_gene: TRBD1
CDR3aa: CASSQPGPGGGYTF
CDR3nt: TGTGCCAGCAGCCAACCTGGCCCAGGGGGCGGCTACACCTTC

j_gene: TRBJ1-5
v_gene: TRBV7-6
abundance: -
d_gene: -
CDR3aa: CASSLNGNPSNQPQHF
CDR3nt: TGTGCCAGCAGCTTAAACGGGAATCCTAGCAATCAGCCCCAGCATTTT

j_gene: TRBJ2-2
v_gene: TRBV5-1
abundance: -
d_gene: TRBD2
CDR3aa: CASSLAPGGDNAELFF
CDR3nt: TGCGCCAGCAGCTTGGCCCCGGGGGGGGATAATGCGGAGCTGTTTTTT

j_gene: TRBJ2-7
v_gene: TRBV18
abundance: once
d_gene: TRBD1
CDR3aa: CASSPDLDRTYEQYF
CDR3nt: TGTGCCAGCTCACCAGATCTGGACAGGACCTACGAGCAGTACTTC

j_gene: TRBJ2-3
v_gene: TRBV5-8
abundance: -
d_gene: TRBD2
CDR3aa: CASSFGGLAGTDTQYF
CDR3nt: TGTGCCAGCAGCTTCGGTGGCCTAGCGGGAACAGATACGCAGTATTTT

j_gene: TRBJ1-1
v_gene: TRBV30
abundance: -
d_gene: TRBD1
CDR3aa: CAWKGGVEAFF
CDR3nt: TGTGCCTGGAAAGGGGGCGTTGAAGCTTTCTTT

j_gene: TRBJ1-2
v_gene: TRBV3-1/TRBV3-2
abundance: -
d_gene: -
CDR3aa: CASSQGYAGCTF
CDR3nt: TGTGCCAGCAGCCAAGGTTACGCAGGGTGCACCTTC

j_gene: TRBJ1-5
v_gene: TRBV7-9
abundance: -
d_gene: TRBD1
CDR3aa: CASSRRDRGHQPQHF
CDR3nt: TGTGCCAGCAGCCGCCGGGACAGGGGGCATCAGCCCCAGCATTTT

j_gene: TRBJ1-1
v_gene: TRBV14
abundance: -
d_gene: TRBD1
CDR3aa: CASSQDVGRGINTEAFF
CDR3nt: TGTGCCAGCAGCCAAGATGTAGGCAGGGGGATTAACACTGAAGCTTTCTTT

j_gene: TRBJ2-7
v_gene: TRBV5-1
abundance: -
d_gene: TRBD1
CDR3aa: CASSPQGAGAYEQYF
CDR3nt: TGCGCCAGCAGCCCGCAGGGGGCAGGCGCGTACGAGCAGTACTTC

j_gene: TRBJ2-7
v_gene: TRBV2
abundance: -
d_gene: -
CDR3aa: CASSAHVYSYEQYF
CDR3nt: TGTGCCAGCAGTGCCCATGTCTACTCCTACGAGCAGTACTTC

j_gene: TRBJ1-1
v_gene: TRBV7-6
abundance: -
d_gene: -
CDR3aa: CASSYGPRGAPDEAFF
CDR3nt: TGTGCCAGCAGCTACGGGCCCCGGGGGGCCCCTGACGAAGCTTTCTTT

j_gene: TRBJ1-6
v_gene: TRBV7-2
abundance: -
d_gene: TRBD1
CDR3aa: CASSLVGGASYNSPLHF
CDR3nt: TGTGCCAGCAGCTTAGTAGGGGGCGCATCCTATAATTCACCCCTCCACTTT

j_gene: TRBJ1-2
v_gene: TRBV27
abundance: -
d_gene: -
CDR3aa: CASSFRANYGYTF
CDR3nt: TGTGCCAGCAGTTTCAGGGCTAACTATGGCTACACCTTC

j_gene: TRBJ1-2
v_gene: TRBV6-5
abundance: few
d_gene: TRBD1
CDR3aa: CASARRQGTGGYTF
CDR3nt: TGTGCCAGCGCACGTCGACAGGGTACCGGTGGCTACACCTTC

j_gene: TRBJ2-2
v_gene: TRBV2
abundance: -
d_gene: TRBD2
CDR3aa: CASSIRLAGTAGELFF
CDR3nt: TGTGCCAGCAGCATTCGACTAGCCGGTACAGCCGGGGAGCTGTTTTTT

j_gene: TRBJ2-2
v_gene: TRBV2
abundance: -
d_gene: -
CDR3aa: CASSLTGELFF
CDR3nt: TGTGCCAGCAGTCTTACCGGGGAGCTGTTTTTT

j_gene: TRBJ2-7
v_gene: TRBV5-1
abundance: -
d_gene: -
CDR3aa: CASSFGEIFYEQYF
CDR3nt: TGCGCCAGCAGCTTCGGGGAAATTTTCTACGAGCAGTACTTC

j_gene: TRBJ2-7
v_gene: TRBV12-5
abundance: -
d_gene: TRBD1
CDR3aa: CASGSGQGLGEQYF
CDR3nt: TGTGCTAGTGGTTCGGGACAGGGGCTAGGGGAGCAGTACTTC

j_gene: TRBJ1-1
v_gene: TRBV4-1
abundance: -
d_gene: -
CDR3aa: CASSPWGGAEAFF
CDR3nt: TGCGCCAGCAGCCCCTGGGGGGGGGCCGAAGCTTTCTTT

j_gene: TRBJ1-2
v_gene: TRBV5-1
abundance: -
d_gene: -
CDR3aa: CASSLERGTDGYTF
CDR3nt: TGCGCCAGCAGCTTGGAACGGGGGACGGATGGCTACACCTTC

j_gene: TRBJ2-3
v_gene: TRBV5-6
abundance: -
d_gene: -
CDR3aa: CASSYGADTQYF
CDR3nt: TGTGCCAGCAGCTACGGGGCAGATACGCAGTATTTT

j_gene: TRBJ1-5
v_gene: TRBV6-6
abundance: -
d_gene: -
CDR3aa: CASTPGDSNQPQHF
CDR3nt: TGTGCCAGCACTCCCGGGGATAGCAATCAGCCCCAGCATTTT

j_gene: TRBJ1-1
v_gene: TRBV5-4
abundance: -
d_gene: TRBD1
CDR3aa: CASSRALGTGSTEAFF
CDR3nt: TGTGCCAGCAGCCGGGCCCTCGGGACAGGGAGCACTGAAGCTTTCTTT

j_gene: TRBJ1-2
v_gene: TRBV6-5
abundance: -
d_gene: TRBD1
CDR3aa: CASSPDRLYGYTF
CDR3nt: TGTGCCAGCAGCCCGGACAGGTTATATGGCTACACCTTC

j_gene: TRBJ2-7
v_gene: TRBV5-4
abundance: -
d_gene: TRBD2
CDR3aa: CASSSRGGNSYEQYF
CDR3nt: TGTGCCAGCAGCTCTCGGGGGGGCAACTCCTACGAGCAGTACTTC

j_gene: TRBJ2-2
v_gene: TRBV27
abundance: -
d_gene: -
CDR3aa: CASSLRGAGNTGELFF
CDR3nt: TGTGCCAGCAGTTTAAGGGGCGCTGGGAACACCGGGGAGCTGTTTTTT

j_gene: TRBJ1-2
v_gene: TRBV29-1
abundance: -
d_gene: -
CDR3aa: CSVGWGSSVGPGYTF
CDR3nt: TGCAGCGTTGGTTGGGGCAGCTCGGTTGGGCCTGGCTACACCTTC

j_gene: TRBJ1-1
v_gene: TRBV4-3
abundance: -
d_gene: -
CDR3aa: CASSLETNTEAFF
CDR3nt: TGCGCCAGCAGCCTTGAGACAAACACTGAAGCTTTCTTT